A single sample gave rise to the 22 T cell receptor beta chains below, sequenced in a study of blood T cell repertoires in COVID-19. Some clones are missing from TCRdb's copy, which holds only in-frame ones; the method was immunoSEQ multiplex PCR. The table shows some 70,000 clones, with roughly 89% occurring only once. The source material was peripheral blood. These receptors came from a man aged 25-45 years with acute or convalescent COVID-19.

This CDR3 is CASMGLAGGAYNEQFF. CDR3 DNA sequence: TGTGCCAGCATGGGACTAGCGGGAGGGGCCTACAATGAGCAGTTCTTC. This rearrangement joins TRBV28 to TRBJ2-1; the match to TRBD2 covers 16 bases. Trimming cost V 7 bases and J 2 bases; bases outside gene matches: 2. Germline loops: CDR1 MDHEN, CDR2 SYDVKM. The CDR3 has 16 residues.

This clone was observed once. This chain links TRBV24-1 with TRBJ2-3, with 9 bases that match TRBD1. Per the germline V gene, CDR1 is KGHDR and CDR2 is SFDVKD. The CDR3 length is 14 residues. After removal of 6 bases from V and 1 base from J, the junction contained 1 base not matched to a gene. CDR3 amino acids: CATSRQGGTDTQYF. The CDR3 DNA reads TGTGCCACCAGTAGACAGGGGGGCACAGATACGCAGTATTTT.

The V and J genes are TRBV7-8 and TRBJ2-2, with D possibly TRBD2 on 6 matching bases. V gave up 5 bases and J gave up 1 base, with 14 bases separating them. Germline V lookup: CDR1 SGHVS, CDR2 FQNEAQ. This CDR3 spans 16 amino acids. CDR3 DNA sequence: TGTGCCAGCAGCAAACAAGGGACTTTGAACACCGGGGAGCTGTTTTTT. Protein: CASSKQGTLNTGELFF.

As DNA, the CDR3 is TGTGCCAGCGAGAGACAGGGGATGGAGACCCAGTACTTC. Its translation is CASERQGMETQYF. V gene TRBV2 combines with J gene TRBJ2-5, with TRBD1 identical over 8 bases. Germline V gene data show CDR1 as SNHLY and CDR2 as FYNNEI. The trim removed 8 bases at V and 5 bases at J, leaving 7 bases unmatched. The length of the CDR3 is 13 residues.

This clone was counted only a few times. CDR3 nucleotides: TGTGCCAGTCCCGGGGTGTCCGGGGAGCTGTTTTTT. It codes for CASPGVSGELFF. The V gene is TRBV2, the J gene TRBJ2-2; a possible D gene is TRBD2 (5 bases). Trimming removed 9 bases from V and 6 bases from J, with 11 bases in between. The CDR3 runs 12 residues. Germline lookup yields CDR1 SNHLY and CDR2 FYNNEI.

V is TRBV7-9 and J is TRBJ2-7, with D perhaps matching TRBD1 (5 bases). Trimming took off 3 bases at V and 3 bases at J, with 12 bases between the two ends. The germline V gene encodes CDR1 SEHNR and CDR2 FQNEAQ (reference sequence). This CDR3 region has 14 residues. CDR3 amino acids: CASSLGQGFYEQYF. The CDR3 coding sequence is TGTGCCAGCAGCTTGGGTCAGGGATTCTACGAGCAGTACTTC.

The chain is built from TRBV9 and TRBJ1-2, with D maybe TRBD1 (5 bases). The germline gives CDR1 SGDLS, CDR2 YYNGEE. Trimming stripped 0 bases from V and 1 base from J, with 10 bases between. CDR3 length: 15 amino acids. CDR3 DNA: TGTGCCAGCAGCGTAGATCCCGACAGTAACTATGGCTACACCTTC. It yields the protein CASSVDPDSNYGYTF.

The chain is built from TRBV2 and TRBJ2-1; 7 bases are a match to TRBD2. Unmatched junction bases numbered 11, after V lost 7 bases and J lost 8 bases. Germline assignment: CDR1 SNHLY and CDR2 FYNNEI. The CDR3 runs to 14 residues. CDR3: CASKRGRGEDEQFF. The DNA of the CDR3 is TGTGCCAGCAAGCGGGGAAGAGGAGAAGATGAGCAGTTCTTC. Full variable domain (rest looked up from reference TRBV2 and TRBJ2-1): EPEVTQTPSHQVTQMGQEVILRCVPISNHLYFYWYRQILGQKVEFLVSFYNNEISEKSEIFDDQFSVERPDGSNFTLKIRSTKLEDSAMYFCASKRGRGEDEQFFGPGTRLTVL.

The chain couples TRBV6-5 to TRBJ2-7; D may be TRBD1 (6 bases). Trimming pared 8 bases from V and 2 bases from J, leaving 13 bases between. Looked up from germline, CDR1 is MNHEY and CDR2 is SVGAGI. CDR3 length: 13 residues. This CDR3 reads CASLGTTTYEQYF. Here the CDR3 DNA reads TGTGCCAGCCTTGGGACAACCACCTACGAGCAGTACTTC.

A few counts support this clone. The chain uses TRBV19 and TRBJ1-1; tentatively, D is TRBD1 (6 bases). This CDR3 contains 15 residues. Looked up from germline, CDR1 is LNHDA and CDR2 is SQIVND (reference sequence). V was shortened by 4 bases and J by 4 bases, with 16 bases between the two germline ends. The CDR3 protein is CASSSGGARTTEAFF. Written as DNA, the CDR3 is TGTGCCAGTAGTAGTGGGGGGGCCCGGACCACTGAAGCTTTCTTT. Together with reference TRBV19 and TRBJ1-1, the CDR3 gives the full variable domain: DGGITQSPKYLFRKEGQNVTLSCEQNLNHDAMYWYRQDPGQGLRLIYYSQIVNDFQKGDIAEGYSVSREKKESFPLTVTSAQKNPTAFYLCASSSGGARTTEAFFGQGTRLTVV.

This clone was detected only once. This chain links TRBV6-5 with TRBJ2-1; 9 bases map to TRBD2. CDR1 MNHEY and CDR2 SVGAGI come from the germline V gene. There are 15 residues in the CDR3. J was trimmed by 9 bases and V by 6 bases; bases with no gene match: 12. This chain's CDR3 is CASREPGGRAGEQFF. In DNA form, the CDR3 reads TGTGCCAGCAGGGAGCCAGGCGGGAGGGCCGGTGAGCAGTTCTTC.

The CDR3 nucleotides are TGTGCCAGCAGTTCCCTGCTAGCGGGAGCGGATGAGCAGTTCTTC. Residues: CASSSLLAGADEQFF. V is TRBV6-2 or TRBV6-3 and J is TRBJ2-1; 10 nucleotides line up with TRBD2. Germline lookup yields CDR1 MNHEY and CDR2 SVGEGT. The J segment lost 8 bases and the V segment lost 4 bases, leaving 8 bases of the junction unmatched. The length of the CDR3 is 15 residues.

This chain uses TRBV27 with TRBJ1-5; D is undetermined. CDR1 is MNHEY, CDR2 SMNVEV, per germline (reference sequence). The CDR3 covers 13 residues. Trimming took 1 base from V and 5 from J, leaving 6 bases between them. CDR3 amino acids: CASSLYWHQPQHF. The CDR3 DNA follows: TGTGCCAGCAGTTTATATTGGCATCAGCCCCAGCATTTT.

The CDR3 region is CASSISGRAAGGELFF. The CDR3 DNA is TGTGCCAGCAGCATTAGCGGGAGGGCCGCGGGCGGGGAGCTGTTTTTT. The chain recombines TRBV7-3 with TRBJ2-2; 11 bases line up with TRBD2. CDR1 and CDR2 from the germline V gene are SGHTA and FQGTGA. The length of the CDR3 is 16 residues. V trimming: 5 bases; J trimming: 7 bases; junction bases outside the gene matches: 9. The complete variable domain, with remaining parts taken from reference TRBV7-3 and TRBJ2-2, reads GAGVSQTPSNKVTEKGKYVELRCDPISGHTALYWYRQSLGQGPEFLIYFQGTGAADDSGLPNDRFFAVRPEGSVSTLKIQRTERGDSAVYLCASSISGRAAGGELFFGEGSRLTVL.

The chain has TRBV5-8 and TRBJ1-6; tentatively, D is TRBD1 (5 bases). The germline V and J ends were trimmed by 2 bases and 10 bases, with 7 bases remaining between them. The CDR3 is 12 amino acids. CDR1 and CDR2 from the germline V gene are SGHTS and YDEGEE. This CDR3 reads CASSLRGSPLHF. CDR3 bases: TGTGCCAGCAGCTTAAGGGGATCACCCCTCCACTTT. Combining the CDR3 with reference TRBV5-8 and TRBJ1-6 gives the whole variable domain EAGVTQSPTHLIKTRGQQATLRCSPISGHTSVYWYQQALGLGLQFLLWYDEGEERNRGNFPPRFSGRQFPNYSSELNVNALELEDSALYLCASSLRGSPLHFGNGTRLTVT.

The chain carries TRBV4-2 and TRBJ1-1, with TRBD1 as a possible D gene (5 bases). Trimming pared 3 bases from V and 1 base from J, leaving 15 bases between. This CDR3 spans 16 amino acids. Germline values: CDR1 LGHNA, CDR2 YNFKEQ. CDR3 DNA sequence: TGTGCCAGCAGCCACCACCTGGACGGGGGGAACACTGAAGCTTTCTTT. Translated, it gives CASSHHLDGGNTEAFF.

The chain recombines TRBV28 with TRBJ2-1; a possible D gene is TRBD1 (6 bases). Germline values: CDR1 MDHEN, CDR2 SYDVKM. V was trimmed by 5 bases and J by 6 bases, leaving 14 bases between them. CDR3 length equals 14 residues. CDR3 in amino acids: CASSPYREGNEQFF. The CDR3 DNA reads TGTGCCAGCAGTCCATACAGGGAAGGCAATGAGCAGTTCTTC. Supplemented by reference TRBV28 and TRBJ2-1, the full variable domain reads DVKVTQSSRYLVKRTGEKVFLECVQDMDHENMFWYRQDPGLGLRLIYFSYDVKMKEKGDIPEGYSVSREKKERFSLILESASTNQTSMYLCASSPYREGNEQFFGPGTRLTVL.

The chain uses TRBV24-1 and TRBJ1-5; TRBD1 is a possible D gene (5 bases). The CDR3 spans 15 residues. CDR1 KGHDR and CDR2 SFDVKD come from the germline V gene. V was pared by 4 bases and J by 1 base, with 10 bases between. CDR3 residues: CATSDPQGSNQPQHF. The CDR3 coding sequence is TGTGCCACCAGTGACCCCCAGGGAAGCAATCAGCCCCAGCATTTT.

The chain is built from TRBV24-1 and TRBJ2-3, with 7 bases that match TRBD2. V was pared by 0 bases and J by 2 bases, with 1 base of the junction left unmatched. Germline CDR1 is KGHDR and CDR2 is SFDVKD. The CDR3 has 15 amino acids. The DNA of the CDR3 is TGTGCCACCAGTGATTTGGGGGGGGACACAGATACGCAGTATTTT. Amino acids: CATSDLGGDTDTQYF.

This chain links TRBV5-1 with TRBJ1-1; 8 bases line up with TRBD1. Germline CDR1 reads SGHRS; CDR2 reads YFSETQ. V lost 4 bases to trimming and J lost 4 bases; unmatched junction nucleotides: 6. This CDR3 comprises 14 residues. CDR3 amino acids: CASSPGQEGTEAFF. CDR3 coding DNA: TGCGCCAGCAGCCCGGGACAGGAGGGCACTGAAGCTTTCTTT.

The rearrangement joins TRBV28 to TRBJ1-5, with D hard to call. With 4 bases removed from V and 0 bases from J, the gap between germline ends came to 7 bases. Germline loops: CDR1 MDHEN, CDR2 SYDVKM. This CDR3 comprises 14 residues. The CDR3 protein is CASSWLDSNQPQHF. CDR3 coding DNA: TGTGCCAGCAGTTGGCTTGATAGCAATCAGCCCCAGCATTTT.

The V and J genes are TRBV3-1 (or the pseudogene TRBV3-2) and TRBJ2-1; 10 bases match TRBD2. CDR3 length equals 14 residues. Germline trimming cut 0 bases from V and 15 bases from J; bases unmatched to any gene: 8. The germline V gene encodes CDR1 LGHDT and CDR2 YNNKEL (reference sequence). The CDR3 sequence: CASSQEASGRGLFF. The CDR3 nucleotides read TGTGCCAGCAGCCAAGAGGCTAGCGGGAGAGGGCTGTTCTTC.